This T cell receptor beta chain emerged from a study of T cell responses to AZD1222 COVID-19 vaccine. About this clone itself: What it binds is not known.

Overall study findings and caveats: No day 14 peak samples; only post-peak repertoires were characterized. White British donors predominated, females outnumbered males, and clonal diversity was possibly underestimated.

Method: immunoSEQ multiplex PCR; TCRdb's copy keeps in-frame clones and lacks some. This table has about 210,000 clones, roughly 94% appearing once. The source material was peripheral blood, sampled 28 days after the second dose of the MenACWY control vaccine. This TCR was sampled from an adult who received the MenACWY meningococcal vaccine as a control.

The CDR3 here is CASSFRGGNEQYF. In DNA form, the CDR3 reads TGTGCCAGCAGTTTCAGGGGAGGGAACGAGCAGTACTTC. The J gene is TRBJ2-7, the V gene TRBV28; D is possibly TRBD2 (7 bases). V was cut by 3 bases and J by 5 bases, with 11 bases left in between. CDR3 length: 13 residues. The V gene's germline CDR1 is MDHEN and CDR2 SYDVKM.